This T cell receptor beta chain was sequenced for a study of T cell responses to AZD1222 COVID-19 vaccine. Study-wide points: Clonal diversity may have been underestimated, and the donors were mostly white British, with more females than males. Regions 160-218 and 743-854 held dominance among vaccine-associated CD4 TCRs, which spanned spike.

In the case of this clone: Its antigen is as yet unknown.

J was trimmed by 2 bases and V by 4 bases; bases with no gene match: 9. Per germline, CDR1 MNHEY and CDR2 SMNVEV (reference sequence). This CDR3 region has 17 residues. The assay was immunoSEQ multiplex PCR, and TCRdb's table has in-frame clones only and misses some. Of 100,000 to 150,000 clones in the sample, 70% to 90% were seen once. This sequence originates from an adult in good health. Sequenced material: peripheral blood, taken on day 0 of AZD1222 vaccination. The V call is TRBV27, the J call TRBJ2-3; 10 positions agree with TRBD2. DNA of the CDR3: TGTGCCAGCAGTTCCCTTTCTAGCGGGGGTTTCACAGATACGCAGTATTTT. Its translation is CASSSLSSGGFTDTQYF.